The 14 T cell receptor beta chains given below trace back to one sample, sequenced in a study of blood T cell repertoires in COVID-19. Profiling relied on immunoSEQ multiplex PCR, and the TCRdb table lists in-frame clones only, not all of them. The data show about 120,000 clones, roughly 90% seen once. Sequenced: peripheral blood. The source of these receptors is a man in his 60s with COVID-19, enrolled during active disease.

The chain couples TRBV18 to TRBJ1-2; D uncertain. This CDR3 has 15 amino acids. Germline lookup yields CDR1 KGHSH and CDR2 LQKENI. V lost 2 bases and J lost 2, with 12 bases in between. Here the CDR3 DNA reads TGTGCCAGCTCACCAAATAGTGCGGAGAACTATGGCTACACCTTC. It is translated as CASSPNSAENYGYTF.

The chain is built from TRBV18 and TRBJ1-5; 9 nucleotides agree with TRBD1. CDR3 length: 17 amino acids. V dropped 3 bases and J dropped 2; count of bases not matched to a gene: 8. Germline CDR1 is KGHSH and CDR2 is LQKENI. CDR3 nucleotide sequence: TGTGCCAGCTCACCCCCGGGACAGGGTGTGGGCAATCAGCCCCAGCATTTT. It encodes CASSPPGQGVGNQPQHF. Drawing the rest from reference TRBV18 and TRBJ1-5, the complete variable domain is NAGVMQNPRHLVRRRGQEARLRCSPMKGHSHVYWYRQLPEEGLKFMVYLQKENIIDESGMPKERFSAEFPKEGPSILRIQQVVRGDSAAYFCASSPPGQGVGNQPQHFGDGTRLSIL.

The V call is TRBV7-9, the J call TRBJ1-1; no clear D. The germline V gene encodes CDR1 SEHNR and CDR2 FQNEAQ (reference sequence). Trimming pared 4 bases from V and 5 bases from J, leaving 8 bases between. The CDR3 length is 12 residues. The CDR3 nucleotides read TGTGCCAGCAGCTCCCGTATGACTGAAGCTTTCTTT. Translated: CASSSRMTEAFF.

The genes are TRBV5-1 and TRBJ2-1; TRBD1 agrees at 9 bases. J lost 5 bases, V lost 3 bases, and 6 bases had no gene match. Germline V gives CDR1 SGHRS, CDR2 YFSETQ. The CDR3 totals 15 residues. CDR3 nucleotide sequence: TGCGCCAGCAGCTCCACCGGGACAGGGAACAATGAGCAGTTCTTC. It encodes CASSSTGTGNNEQFF.

This chain joins TRBV28 and TRBJ2-7; 7 bases map to TRBD2. After removal of 8 bases from V and 1 base from J, the junction contained 8 bases not matched to a gene. Germline loops: CDR1 MDHEN, CDR2 SYDVKM. CDR3 length: 14 amino acids. The CDR3 nucleotides are TGTGCCAGCTCTTGGGGCGGGAGTTCCTACGAGCAGTACTTC. This gives the protein CASSWGGSSYEQYF.

This clone has a single count. The chain links TRBV5-6 to TRBJ1-1; D might be TRBD1 (6 bases). V shed 1 base and J shed 10 bases, with 8 bases lying between them. Germline V gene sequence: CDR1 SGHDT, CDR2 YYEEEE. This CDR3 has 11 amino acids. The CDR3 here is CASSLKGGAFF. DNA of the CDR3: TGTGCCAGCAGCTTGAAAGGGGGAGCTTTCTTT.

V is TRBV7-2 and J is TRBJ1-1; 10 bases are a match to TRBD1. The CDR3 loop spans 15 amino acids. The germline gives CDR1 SGHTA, CDR2 FQGNSA. Trimming took 1 base from V and 5 from J; bases not matched to a gene: 4. The CDR3 nucleotides are TGTGCCAGCAGCTTAGACGGGACAGGGGAAACTGAAGCTTTCTTT. It codes for CASSLDGTGETEAFF.

This rearrangement joins TRBV11-3 to TRBJ2-1; D perhaps matches TRBD2 (7 bases). Trimming took off 4 bases at V and 4 bases at J, with 11 bases between the two ends. The CDR3 is 14 residues long. CDR1 is SGHNT and CDR2 is YENEEA in the germline V gene. CDR3 sequence (DNA): TGTGCCAGCAGCTCCCGGGGGGCTTACAATGAGCAGTTCTTC. Translated: CASSSRGAYNEQFF.

The chain couples TRBV19 to TRBJ2-2, with TRBD1 as a possible D gene (5 bases). The germline gives CDR1 LNHDA, CDR2 SQIVND (reference sequence). Trimming stripped 1 base from V and 7 bases from J, with 7 bases between. The CDR3 extends over 13 amino acids. The CDR3 protein is CASSIGGHGELFF. CDR3 DNA sequence: TGTGCCAGTAGTATAGGGGGCCACGGGGAGCTGTTTTTT.

The chain has TRBV24-1 and TRBJ2-1, with TRBD2 matching over 11 bases. Germline values: CDR1 KGHDR, CDR2 SFDVKD. This CDR3 is 19 amino acids long. V shed 4 bases, J shed 4 bases, and the junction held 14 bases outside the gene matches. CDR3 amino acids: CATSDQGLAETKSYNEQFF. The DNA of the CDR3 is TGTGCCACCAGTGACCAGGGACTAGCGGAGACCAAATCATACAATGAGCAGTTCTTC.

The chain uses TRBV11-2 and TRBJ2-1, with D unclear. CDR3 length equals 14 residues. Trimming removed 8 bases at V and 4 bases at J, with 15 bases between. Germline-derived CDR1 and CDR2 are SGHAT and FQNNGV. The CDR3 sequence is CASGTNALYNEQFF. Here the CDR3 DNA reads TGTGCCAGCGGTACTAACGCCCTATACAATGAGCAGTTCTTC.

The rearrangement joins TRBV11-3 to TRBJ2-7; weak D call: TRBD1 (5 bases). The germline CDR1 and CDR2 sequences are SGHNT and YENEEA. With 0 bases removed from V and 2 bases from J, the gap between germline ends came to 20 bases. The CDR3 totals 18 residues. CDR3 nucleotide sequence: TGTGCCAGCAGCTTAGACAGCCAGGGCAACCCGACCCCCTACGAGCAGTACTTC. Residues: CASSLDSQGNPTPYEQYF.

This chain links TRBV7-3 with TRBJ2-3; 11 bases align to TRBD1. Trimming cost V 5 bases and J 6 bases; bases outside gene matches: 7. The CDR3 contains 15 residues. Germline CDR1 is SGHTA and CDR2 is FQGTGA. The CDR3 here is CASSRRDRGRDTQYF. CDR3 bases: TGTGCCAGCAGCCGCCGGGACAGGGGGAGGGATACGCAGTATTTT.

The chain couples TRBV7-2 to TRBJ1-2; no definite D call. There are 14 residues in the CDR3. Per the germline V gene, CDR1 is SGHTA and CDR2 is FQGNSA. Trimming cost V 0 bases and J 8 bases, with 13 bases left between them. The DNA for the CDR3 is TGTGCCAGCAGCTTAGCGCTCCCAGGAATGGGCTACACCTTC. Amino acids: CASSLALPGMGYTF.